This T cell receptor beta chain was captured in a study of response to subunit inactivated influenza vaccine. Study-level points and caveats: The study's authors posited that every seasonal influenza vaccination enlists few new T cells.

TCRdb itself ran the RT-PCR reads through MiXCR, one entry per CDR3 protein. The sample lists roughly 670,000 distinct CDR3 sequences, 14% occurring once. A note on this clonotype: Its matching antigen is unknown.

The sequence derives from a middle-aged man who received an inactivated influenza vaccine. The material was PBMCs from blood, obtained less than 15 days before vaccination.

The CDR3 reads CASGIAEAYEQYF. The CDR3 coding sequence is TGTGCCAGCGGTATAGCGGAAGCCTACGAGCAGTACTTC. The chain is built from TRBV5-5 and TRBJ2-7; tentative D call: TRBD2 (6 bases). Trimming cost V 7 bases and J 2 bases, with 13 bases left between them. CDR1 and CDR2 from the germline V gene are SGHKS and YYEKEE (reference sequence). The CDR3 runs 13 residues.